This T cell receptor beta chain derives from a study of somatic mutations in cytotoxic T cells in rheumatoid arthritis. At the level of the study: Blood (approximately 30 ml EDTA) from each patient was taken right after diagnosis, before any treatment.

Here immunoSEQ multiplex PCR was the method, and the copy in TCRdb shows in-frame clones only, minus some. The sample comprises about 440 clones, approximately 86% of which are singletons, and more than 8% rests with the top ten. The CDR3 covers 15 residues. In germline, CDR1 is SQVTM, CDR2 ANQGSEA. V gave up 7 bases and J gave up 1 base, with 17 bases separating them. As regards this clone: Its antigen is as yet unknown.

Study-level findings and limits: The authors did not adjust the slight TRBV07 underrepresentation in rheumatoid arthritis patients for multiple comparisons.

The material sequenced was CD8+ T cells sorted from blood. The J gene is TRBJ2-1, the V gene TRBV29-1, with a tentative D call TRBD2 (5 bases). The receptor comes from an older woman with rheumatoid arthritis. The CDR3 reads CSALHPERSYNEQFF. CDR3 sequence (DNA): TGCAGCGCCCTCCATCCGGAGCGGTCCTACAATGAGCAGTTCTTC.